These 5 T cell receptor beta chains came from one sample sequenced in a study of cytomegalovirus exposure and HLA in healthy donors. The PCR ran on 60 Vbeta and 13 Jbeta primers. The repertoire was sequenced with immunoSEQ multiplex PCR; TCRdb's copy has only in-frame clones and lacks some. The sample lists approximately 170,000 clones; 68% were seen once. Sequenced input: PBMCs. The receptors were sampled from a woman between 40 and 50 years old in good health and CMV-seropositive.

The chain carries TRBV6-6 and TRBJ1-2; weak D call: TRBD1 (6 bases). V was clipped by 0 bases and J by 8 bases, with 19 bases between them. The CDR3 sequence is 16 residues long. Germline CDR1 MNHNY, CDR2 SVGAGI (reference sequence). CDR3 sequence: CASSYSHTGPMEGYTF. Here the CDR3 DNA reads TGTGCCAGCAGTTACTCGCACACAGGGCCCATGGAGGGCTACACCTTC.

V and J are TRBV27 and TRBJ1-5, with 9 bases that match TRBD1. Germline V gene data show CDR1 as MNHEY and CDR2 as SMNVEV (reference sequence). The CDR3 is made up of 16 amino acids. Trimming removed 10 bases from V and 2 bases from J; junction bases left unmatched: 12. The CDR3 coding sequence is TGTGCCACACCGGGACAGGGATTAGCGGGCAATCAGCCCCAGCATTTT. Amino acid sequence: CATPGQGLAGNQPQHF.

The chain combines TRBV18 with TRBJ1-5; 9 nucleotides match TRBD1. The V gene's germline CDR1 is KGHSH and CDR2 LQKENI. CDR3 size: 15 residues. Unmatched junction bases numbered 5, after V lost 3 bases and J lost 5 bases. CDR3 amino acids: CASSPGTGYYQPQHF. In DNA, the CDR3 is TGTGCCAGCTCACCCGGGACAGGGTATTATCAGCCCCAGCATTTT. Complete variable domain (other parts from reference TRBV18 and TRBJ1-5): NAGVMQNPRHLVRRRGQEARLRCSPMKGHSHVYWYRQLPEEGLKFMVYLQKENIIDESGMPKERFSAEFPKEGPSILRIQQVVRGDSAAYFCASSPGTGYYQPQHFGDGTRLSIL.

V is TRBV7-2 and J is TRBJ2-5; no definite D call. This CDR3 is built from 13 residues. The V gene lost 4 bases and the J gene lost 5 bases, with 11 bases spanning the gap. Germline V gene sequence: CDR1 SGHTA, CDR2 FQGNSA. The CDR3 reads CASSSLGLETQYF. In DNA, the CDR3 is TGTGCCAGCAGCTCCCTCGGGTTGGAGACCCAGTACTTC.

The CDR3 region is CASSQNSAGPGANVLTF. CDR3 bases: TGCGCCAGCAGCCAGAATTCGGCGGGTCCTGGGGCCAACGTCCTGACTTTC. The rearrangement links TRBV4-3 to TRBJ2-6; D is possibly TRBD2 (5 bases). Germline V lookup: CDR1 LGHNA, CDR2 YSLEER. V was clipped by 3 bases and J by 2 bases, with 14 bases between them. The CDR3 sequence is 17 residues long.